These T cell receptor beta chains were read from a single sample in a study of T cells in localized non-small cell lung cancer. Here immunoSEQ multiplex PCR was the method, and the copy in TCRdb shows in-frame clones only, minus some. The profile shows approximately 30,000 clones, approximately 89% of them singletons. The sequenced sample was peripheral blood mononuclear cells, obtained before any cancer treatment. The receptors originated from a female donor over 55 with stage II lung adenocarcinoma. Each CDR3 is given with its conserved first and last residue. Each record gives: D gene, J gene, V gene, CDR3 DNA, CDR3 protein. A D gene is named only where the DNA matches it firmly.

>.|TRBJ1-2|TRBV4-3
TGCGCCAGCAGCCAAGATCTGGGCGGGAACTATGGCTACACCTTC
CASSQDLGGNYGYTF
>.|TRBJ2-5|TRBV7-7
TGTGCCAGCAGCTCTCCTGGTAGCGAGGGGGACCAAGAGACCCAGTACTTC
CASSSPGSEGDQETQYF
>.|TRBJ1-3|TRBV5-1
TGCGCCAGCAGCTTGGAGGGACAACCGGGAGGAAACACCATATATTTT
CASSLEGQPGGNTIYF
>TRBD1|TRBJ2-7|TRBV6-1
TGTGCCAGCAGGACCACGGGACAGGGGGCCTACGAGCAGTACTTC
CASRTTGQGAYEQYF
>.|TRBJ2-3|TRBV12-5
TGTGCTAGTGGTTTGGACGCGGGGAGCACAGATACGCAGTATTTT
CASGLDAGSTDTQYF
>.|TRBJ2-7|TRBV10-1
TGCGCCAGCAGTGAGAGTACACTGTACGAGCAGTACTTC
CASSESTLYEQYF
>TRBD1|TRBJ1-6|TRBV9
TGTGCCAGCAGCGTAGAACAGGGGCGATTTTCACCCCTCCACTTT
CASSVEQGRFSPLHF
>TRBD1|TRBJ1-2|TRBV7-9
TGTGCCAGCGAAACCGGGGACAGGTTGAGAGGCTACACCTTC
CASETGDRLRGYTF
>TRBD1|TRBJ2-1|TRBV5-1
TGCGCCAGCAGCTTATTAGGGACAGGGATGGATGAGCAGTTCTTC
CASSLLGTGMDEQFF
>.|TRBJ2-1|TRBV7-9
TGTGCCAGCAGCATCAACGCGGAAATCCAGTTCTTC
CASSINAEIQFF
>.|TRBJ1-2|TRBV27
TGTGCCAGCAGTTTAGACCGCTTAAATAACTATGGCTACACCTTC
CASSLDRLNNYGYTF
>.|TRBJ2-7|TRBV4-1
TGCGCCAGCAGCCAAGGTATCGGGTCGGGAGTAAGGTTC
CASSQGIGSGVRF
>.|TRBJ2-2|TRBV5-1
TGCGCCAGCAGCTTGGCTCACAGCGCGAACACCGGGGAGCTGTTTTTT
CASSLAHSANTGELFF
>TRBD1|TRBJ1-6|TRBV7-9
TGTGCCAGCAGACCGGGACAGGGTTGGAATTCACCCCTCCACTTT
CASRPGQGWNSPLHF
>.|TRBJ1-4|TRBV15
TGTGCCACCAGCAGAGGTACAACTAATGAAAAACTGTTTTTT
CATSRGTTNEKLFF
>TRBD1|TRBJ1-2|TRBV2
TGTGCCAGCAGTGAAGATAGGACAGGGAATAGCTATGGCTACACCTTC
CASSEDRTGNSYGYTF